A selection of T cell receptor beta chains follows, all from one sample in a study of CD8+ T cells in alopecia areata. Generated by immunoSEQ multiplex PCR, the TCRdb table keeps only in-frame clones and is missing some. Of about 210,000 clones in the sample, more than 55% were seen once. Source: CD4+ T cells sorted from blood, taken between weeks 43 and 45, from a patient treated with tofacitinib. The origin of the receptors is a human donor with alopecia areata. Both conserved end residues are part of each CDR3. D genes are given only for firm matches. Rows may omit the clone size; those that give it use once, few, many or a size class.

TRBJ1-2	NA	TRBV7-3	TRBD1	CASSLDREDGYTF	TGTGCCAGCAGCTTAGACAGGGAGGATGGCTACACCTTC
TRBJ2-2	NA	TRBV5-1	NA	CASSTTDPLTLTGELFF	TGCGCCAGCAGCACTACAGATCCCCTAACTTTAACCGGGGAGCTGTTTTTT
TRBJ1-6	NA	TRBV13	NA	CASSFWSITPLHF	TGTGCCAGCAGCTTCTGGTCTATTACACCCCTCCACTTT
TRBJ2-3	few	TRBV5-8	TRBD2	CASSFGTIGTDTQYF	TGTGCCAGCAGCTTCGGGACTATAGGAACAGATACGCAGTATTTT
TRBJ2-1	NA	TRBV29-1	NA	CSVGDGYNEQFF	TGCAGCGTGGGGGACGGTTACAATGAGCAGTTCTTC
TRBJ2-7	few	TRBV29-1	NA	CSVGPREPYEQYF	TGCAGCGTTGGTCCCAGGGAGCCCTACGAGCAGTACTTC
TRBJ2-5	few	TRBV29-1	NA	CSFAQARETQYF	TGCAGCTTCGCCCAGGCCAGAGAGACCCAGTACTTC
TRBJ2-3	few	TRBV6-5	TRBD2	CASSQTGTSFLF	TGTGCCAGCAGTCAGACCGGGACTAGCTTCCTTTTT
TRBJ2-2	NA	TRBV7-2	TRBD2	CASSLASGGTNTGELFF	TGTGCCAGCAGCTTAGCCAGCGGGGGTACGAACACCGGGGAGCTGTTTTTT
TRBJ2-2	few	TRBV14	NA	CASSKTDTGELFF	TGTGCCAGCAGCAAGACAGACACCGGGGAGCTGTTTTTT
TRBJ1-5	few	TRBV27	NA	CASSLNPGNGNQPQHF	TGTGCCAGCAGTTTAAACCCTGGGAATGGCAATCAGCCCCAGCATTTT
TRBJ1-6	NA	TRBV25-1	TRBD1	CASSEYGTGGSPLHF	TGTGCCAGCAGTGAATACGGGACAGGTGGATCACCCCTCCACTTT
TRBJ2-7	NA	TRBV25-1	TRBD1	CASSRDRLYGQYF	TGTGCCAGCAGCCGGGACAGGCTCTACGGGCAGTACTTC
TRBJ2-3	NA	TRBV7-9	TRBD1	CASSFRDRPSTDTQYF	TGTGCCAGCAGCTTTCGGGACAGGCCTAGCACAGATACGCAGTATTTT
TRBJ1-2	few	TRBV5-6	NA	CASSVKQGYYGYTF	TGTGCCAGCAGCGTCAAACAGGGCTACTATGGCTACACCTTC
TRBJ2-7	NA	TRBV5-1	TRBD2	CASSEGTSGTYEQYF	TGCGCCAGCAGCGAGGGGACTAGCGGTACCTACGAGCAGTACTTC
TRBJ1-2	few	TRBV7-9	TRBD1	CASSDVGTGRGYTF	TGTGCCAGCAGCGACGTTGGGACAGGTCGTGGCTACACCTTC
TRBJ2-2	NA	TRBV7-3	NA	CASSAGTPTGELFF	TGTGCCAGCAGCGCCGGGACCCCCACCGGGGAGCTGTTTTTT
TRBJ1-1	NA	TRBV15	NA	CATSPRLEGGTEAFF	TGTGCCACCAGCCCCCGACTGGAGGGCGGCACTGAAGCTTTCTTT
TRBJ1-1	NA	TRBV30	NA	CAWSVQGLSTEAFF	TGTGCCTGGAGTGTACAGGGATTGAGCACTGAAGCTTTCTTT
TRBJ2-3	NA	TRBV30	TRBD2	CAWSAPGLASDTQYF	TGTGCCTGGAGTGCGCCGGGACTAGCTTCAGATACGCAGTATTTT
TRBJ2-3	NA	TRBV15	NA	CATSRDGPGTWDF	TGTGCCACCAGCAGAGATGGGCCCGGTACGTGGGATTTT
TRBJ1-6	NA	TRBV25-1	TRBD1	CASGRQGDSPLHF	TGTGCCAGCGGGAGACAGGGTGATTCACCCCTCCACTTT
TRBJ2-2	few	TRBV6-1	TRBD2	CASSEVAGGAAGELFF	TGTGCCAGCAGTGAAGTAGCGGGGGGGGCAGCGGGGGAGCTGTTTTTT
TRBJ2-5	few	TRBV7-2	NA	CASPFKTRLFGTIWKTQYF	TGTGCCAGCCCCTTTAAGACCAGATTATTTGGGACAATCTGGAAGACCCAGTACTTC
TRBJ2-7	NA	TRBV29-1	NA	CSVEEGATGPQYF	TGCAGCGTTGAAGAGGGGGCCACGGGGCCGCAGTACTTC
TRBJ2-1	NA	TRBV29-1	NA	CSGMGVLSYNEQFF	TGCAGCGGGATGGGGGTCCTCTCCTACAATGAGCAGTTCTTC
TRBJ2-3	NA	TRBV29-1	TRBD2	CSMGEGWDTQYF	TGCAGTATGGGGGAGGGTTGGGATACGCAGTATTTT
TRBJ2-7	few	TRBV29-1	NA	CSVVPPWTYEQYF	TGCAGCGTTGTACCTCCCTGGACTTACGAGCAGTACTTC
TRBJ2-3	NA	TRBV5-6	NA	CASSLARLLSTDTQYF	TGTGCCAGCAGCTTGGCCAGGCTACTTAGCACAGATACGCAGTATTTT
TRBJ1-5	few	TRBV6-5	NA	CASSYSGLNQPQHF	TGTGCCAGCAGTTACTCGGGCCTCAATCAGCCCCAGCATTTT
TRBJ1-5	NA	TRBV15	NA	CATSRVSEPQHF	TGTGCCACCAGCAGAGTATCCGAGCCCCAGCATTTT
TRBJ2-5	NA	TRBV19	NA	CASSFGRMEQETQYF	TGTGCCAGTAGTTTCGGTCGCATGGAACAAGAGACCCAGTACTTC
TRBJ2-3	NA	TRBV4-3	NA	CASSQAGRYDTQYF	TGCGCCAGCAGCCAAGCAGGACGGTACGATACGCAGTATTTT
TRBJ2-7	NA	TRBV29-1	NA	CSVLAPGGGQYF	TGCAGCGTTCTTGCGCCAGGGGGAGGGCAGTACTTC
TRBJ2-3	NA	TRBV7-2	TRBD2	CASSPLAGGPRDTQYF	TGTGCCAGCAGCCCCCTAGCGGGGGGGCCAAGAGATACGCAGTATTTT
TRBJ2-2	NA	TRBV25-1	NA	CASSEWSHGTGELFF	TGTGCCAGCAGTGAATGGAGCCATGGGACCGGGGAGCTGTTTTTT
TRBJ1-1	NA	TRBV29-1	NA	CSVKDIEAFF	TGCAGCGTCAAAGACATCGAAGCTTTCTTT
TRBJ2-7	once	TRBV2	NA	CASSESPYEQYF	TGTGCCAGCAGTGAGAGTCCCTACGAGCAGTACTTC
TRBJ1-2	NA	TRBV25-1	NA	CASSVASGYTF	TGTGCCAGCAGTGTCGCAAGTGGCTACACCTTC
TRBJ1-2	NA	TRBV9	NA	CASSVAKGGSYGYTF	TGTGCCAGCAGCGTAGCTAAGGGCGGAAGCTATGGCTACACCTTC
TRBJ2-2	NA	TRBV29-1	NA	CTAGNTGELFF	TGCACGGCGGGGAACACCGGGGAGCTGTTTTTT
TRBJ2-1	NA	TRBV30	TRBD2	CAWRLRGANNEQFF	TGTGCCTGGAGATTGCGGGGGGCCAACAATGAGCAGTTCTTC
TRBJ1-2	NA	TRBV30	NA	CAWSVVGGYTF	TGTGCCTGGAGTGTAGTGGGAGGCTACACCTTC
TRBJ2-5	NA	TRBV9	TRBD2	CASSVGGLAVQETQYF	TGTGCCAGCAGCGTCGGGGGACTAGCGGTACAAGAGACCCAGTACTTC
TRBJ2-3	many	TRBV29-1	TRBD2	CSVAGFSGGLDTQYF	TGCAGCGTTGCGGGGTTTAGCGGGGGGTTGGATACGCAGTATTTT
TRBJ2-7	NA	TRBV7-2	NA	CASSLVPGAIYEQYF	TGTGCCAGCAGCTTAGTCCCGGGGGCCATCTACGAGCAGTACTTC
TRBJ2-1	NA	TRBV19	TRBD1	CASRRDRVNEQFF	TGTGCCAGTAGAAGGGACAGGGTAAATGAGCAGTTCTTC
TRBJ2-3	NA	TRBV30	NA	CAWSVSDTQYF	TGTGCCTGGAGTGTTTCGGATACGCAGTATTTT